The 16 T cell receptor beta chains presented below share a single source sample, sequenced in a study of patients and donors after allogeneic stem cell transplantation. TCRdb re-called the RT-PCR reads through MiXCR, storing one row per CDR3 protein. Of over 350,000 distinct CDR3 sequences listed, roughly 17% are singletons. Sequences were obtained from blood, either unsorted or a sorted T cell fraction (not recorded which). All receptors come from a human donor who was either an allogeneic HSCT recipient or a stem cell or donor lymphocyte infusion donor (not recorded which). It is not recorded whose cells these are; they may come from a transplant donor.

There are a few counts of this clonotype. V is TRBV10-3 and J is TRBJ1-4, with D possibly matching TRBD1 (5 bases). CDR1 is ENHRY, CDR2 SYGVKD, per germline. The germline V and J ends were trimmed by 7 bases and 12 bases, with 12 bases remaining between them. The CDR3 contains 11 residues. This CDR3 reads CAIMRGAELFF. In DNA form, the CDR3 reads TGTGCCATCATGAGGGGTGCGGAACTGTTTTTT.

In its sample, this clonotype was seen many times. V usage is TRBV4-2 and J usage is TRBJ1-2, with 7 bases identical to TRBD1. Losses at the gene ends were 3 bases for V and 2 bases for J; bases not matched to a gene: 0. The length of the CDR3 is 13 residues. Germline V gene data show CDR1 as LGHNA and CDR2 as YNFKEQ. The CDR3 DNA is TGTGCCAGCAGCCAGGGACAGAACTATGGCTACACCTTC. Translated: CASSQGQNYGYTF.

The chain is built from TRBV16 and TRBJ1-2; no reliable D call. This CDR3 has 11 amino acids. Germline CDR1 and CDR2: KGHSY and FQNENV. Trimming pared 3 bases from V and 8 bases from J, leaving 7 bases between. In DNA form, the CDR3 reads TGTGCCAGCAGCCACGGTCTGGGCTACACCTTC. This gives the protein CASSHGLGYTF. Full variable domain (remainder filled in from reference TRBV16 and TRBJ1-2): GEEVAQTPKHLVRGEGQKAKLYCAPIKGHSYVFWYQQVLKNEFKFLISFQNENVFDETGMPKERFSAKCLPNSPCSLEIQATKLEDSAVYFCASSHGLGYTFGSGTRLTVV.

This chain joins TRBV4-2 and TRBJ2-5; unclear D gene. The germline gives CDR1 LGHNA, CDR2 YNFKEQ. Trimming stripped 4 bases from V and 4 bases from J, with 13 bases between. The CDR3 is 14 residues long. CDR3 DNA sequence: TGTGCCAGCAGCCCCCTGAGGTCACGAGAGACCCAGTACTTC. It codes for CASSPLRSRETQYF.

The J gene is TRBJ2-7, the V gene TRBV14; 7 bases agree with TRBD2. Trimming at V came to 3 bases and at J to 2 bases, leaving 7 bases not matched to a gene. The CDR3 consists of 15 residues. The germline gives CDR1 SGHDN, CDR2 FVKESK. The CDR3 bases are TGTGCCAGCAGCCAGACCGGGACTATTGCCTACGAGCAGTACTTC. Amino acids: CASSQTGTIAYEQYF. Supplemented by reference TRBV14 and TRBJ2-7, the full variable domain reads EAGVTQFPSHSVIEKGQTVTLRCDPISGHDNLYWYRRVMGKEIKFLLHFVKESKQDESGMPNNRFLAERTGGTYSTLKVQPAELEDSGVYFCASSQTGTIAYEQYFGPGTRLTVT.

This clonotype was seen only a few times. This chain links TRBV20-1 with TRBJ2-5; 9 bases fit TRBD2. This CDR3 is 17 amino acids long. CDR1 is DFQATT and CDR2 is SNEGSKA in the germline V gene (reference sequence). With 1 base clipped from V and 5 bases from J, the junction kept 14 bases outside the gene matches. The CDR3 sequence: CSARGGLALLGRETQYF. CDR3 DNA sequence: TGCAGTGCTAGAGGGGGACTAGCCCTGCTCGGTCGGGAGACCCAGTACTTC.

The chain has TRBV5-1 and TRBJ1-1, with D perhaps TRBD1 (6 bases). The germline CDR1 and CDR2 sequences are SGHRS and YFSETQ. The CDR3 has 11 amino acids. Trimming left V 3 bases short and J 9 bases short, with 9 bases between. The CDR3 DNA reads TGCGCCAGCAGCTCCGGGACAAAAGCTTTCTTT. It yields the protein CASSSGTKAFF.

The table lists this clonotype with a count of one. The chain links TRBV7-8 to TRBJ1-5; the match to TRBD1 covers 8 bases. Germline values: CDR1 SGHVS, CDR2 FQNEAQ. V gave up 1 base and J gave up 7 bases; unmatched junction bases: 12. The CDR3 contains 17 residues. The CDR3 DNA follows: TGTGCCAGCAGCTTAGGGGCAGGGGGCGCCTTTCGACAGCCCCAGCATTTT. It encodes CASSLGAGGAFRQPQHF.

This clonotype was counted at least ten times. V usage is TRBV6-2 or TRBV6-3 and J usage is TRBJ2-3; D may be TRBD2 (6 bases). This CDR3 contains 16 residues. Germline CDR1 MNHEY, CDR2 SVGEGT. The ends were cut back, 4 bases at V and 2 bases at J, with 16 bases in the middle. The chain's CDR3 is CASSSLSGDPTDTQYF. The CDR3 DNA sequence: TGTGCCAGCAGTTCCCTTAGCGGAGACCCCACAGATACGCAGTATTTT.

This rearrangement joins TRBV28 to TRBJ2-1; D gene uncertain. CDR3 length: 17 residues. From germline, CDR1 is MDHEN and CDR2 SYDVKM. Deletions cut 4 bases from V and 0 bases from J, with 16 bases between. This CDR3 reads CASSSILALHSYNEQFF. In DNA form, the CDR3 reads TGTGCCAGCAGTTCCATACTGGCGTTACACTCCTACAATGAGCAGTTCTTC.

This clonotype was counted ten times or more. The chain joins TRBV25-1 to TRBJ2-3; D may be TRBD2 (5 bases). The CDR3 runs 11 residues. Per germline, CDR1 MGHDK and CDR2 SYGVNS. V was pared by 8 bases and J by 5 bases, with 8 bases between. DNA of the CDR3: TGTGCCAGCGGTCGGGGAGATACGCAGTATTTT. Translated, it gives CASGRGDTQYF.

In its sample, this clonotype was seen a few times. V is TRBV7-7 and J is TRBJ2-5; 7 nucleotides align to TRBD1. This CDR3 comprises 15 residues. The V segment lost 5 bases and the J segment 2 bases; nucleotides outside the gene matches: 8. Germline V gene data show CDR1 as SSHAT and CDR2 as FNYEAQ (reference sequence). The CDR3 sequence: CASSNYIRGQETQYF. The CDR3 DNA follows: TGTGCCAGCAGCAACTACATCAGGGGGCAAGAGACCCAGTACTTC.

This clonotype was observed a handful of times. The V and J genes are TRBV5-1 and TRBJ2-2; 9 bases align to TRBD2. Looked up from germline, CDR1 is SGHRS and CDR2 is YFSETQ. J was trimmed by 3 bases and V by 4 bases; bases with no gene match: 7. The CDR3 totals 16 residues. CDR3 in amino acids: CASSQFLAGDTGELFF. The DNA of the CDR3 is TGCGCCAGCAGCCAGTTTTTAGCGGGAGACACCGGGGAGCTGTTTTTT.

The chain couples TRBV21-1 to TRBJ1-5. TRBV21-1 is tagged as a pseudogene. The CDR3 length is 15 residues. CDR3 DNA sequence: TGTGCCAGCACCCCAGAGGGACTCAGCAATCAGCCCCAGCATTTT. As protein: CASTPEGLSNQPQHF.

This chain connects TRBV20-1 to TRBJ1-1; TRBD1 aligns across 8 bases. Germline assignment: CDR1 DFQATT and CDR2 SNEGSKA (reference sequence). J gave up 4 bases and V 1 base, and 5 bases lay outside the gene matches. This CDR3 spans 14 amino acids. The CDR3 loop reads CSARGQGKSTEAFF. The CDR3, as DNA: TGCAGTGCTAGAGGACAGGGGAAGAGCACTGAAGCTTTCTTT.

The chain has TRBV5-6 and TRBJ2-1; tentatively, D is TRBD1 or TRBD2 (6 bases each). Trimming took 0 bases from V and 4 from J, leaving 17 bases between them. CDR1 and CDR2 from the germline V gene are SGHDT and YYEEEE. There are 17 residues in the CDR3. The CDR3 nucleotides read TGTGCCAGCAGCTTGGCGGGGGCGAAAGGCTTATACAATGAGCAGTTCTTC. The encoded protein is CASSLAGAKGLYNEQFF.